The clone carrying this TCR beta chain was recorded many times. Time point specified: patch test 2, 6 weeks after DPC sensitization. As to treatment: therapeutic diphenylcyclopropenone sensitization with weekly scalp DPC. The data were obtained in a study of human T cells and chemical hapten exposure. Background on the study: TCR yield per sample varied, mainly due to pooled library volumes.

TCRdb recomputed calls from the RACE reads with MiXCR, one row per CDR3 protein. This sample has about 380,000 distinct CDR3 sequences; about 6% occur once, and the top ten carry around 5.6%. The V gene lost 1 base and the J gene lost 3 bases, with 10 bases spanning the gap. CDR1 and CDR2 from the germline V gene are SGHAT and FQNNGV. The CDR3 length is 15 residues. The sample here was whole blood, taken in connection with sensitization to the hapten diphenylcyclopropenone (DPC). The sequence derives from a woman aged 18 to 35 with alopecia areata. Some clones in this sample may be carry-over from other donors' samples. J is TRBJ1-5 and V is TRBV11-2, with D possibly being TRBD1 (6 bases). Written as DNA, the CDR3 is TGTGCCAGCAGCTTAGTAGCAGGGGCCAATCAGCCCCAGCATTTT. This sequence encodes CASSLVAGANQPQHF.